The following is a TCR beta chain sequence with its context. The antigen it recognizes is unknown. Within one base of it there is no much larger clone, and no base qualities were kept. This record belongs to a study of T cell clones after liver transplantation (dated by TCRdb to about 2019). For the wider study: Samples were obtained from ITN030ST, a randomized trial in which withdrawal of immunosuppression was attempted within 2 years of liver transplantation. Donor-reactive T cell clones were identified by TCRbeta sequencing following a pre-transplant mixed lymphocyte reaction and were subsequently tracked in post-transplant blood. Third party-reactive TCRbeta sequences were also identified from pre-transplant MLRs to serve as an antigen-independent comparator for donor-reactive sequences. Three of the eight recipients were HCV-positive; the others were transplanted for non-autoimmune, non-viral indications. Subjects received no induction therapy and standard immunosuppression until randomization at 12-24 months post-transplant. Tolerance was defined as complete withdrawal of immunosuppression for at least one year without a rise in liver enzymes beyond twice the upper limit of normal. Blood samples were collected pre-transplant, pre-randomization before withdrawal, and post-randomization after either full withdrawal or failed withdrawal. The study cohort included 8 liver transplant recipients, of whom 3 were classified as tolerant and 5 as non-tolerant. Results and caveats for the whole study, not just this receptor: Conclusions were preliminary, limited by small, heterogeneous patient numbers and non-standardized post-transplant time points. Low numbers of available donor cells limited the measurable donor-reactive repertoire in a couple of subjects. A significant post-transplant decrease in circulating donor-reactive CD4 TCRbeta sequences was observed in 5 of 8 subjects, irrespective of tolerance or HCV status. Because no allograft tissue specimens were available, donor-reactive T cells may have migrated into the graft instead of being deleted. When repertoire turnover was taken into account, detection of donor-reactive sequences was significantly reduced in 7 of 8 subjects for CD4 and in 8 of 8 subjects for CD8. A greater decline was seen for donor-reactive sequences than for third party-reactive sequences, suggesting partial antigen-specific deletion unrelated to withdrawal success.

Unstimulated PBMCs, after thawing, were stained for CD3, CD4 and CD8 and then FACS-sorted into CD3+CD4+ and CD3+CD8+ populations. Randomization to immunosuppression withdrawal applied to every one of the 8 studied subjects. The Qiagen DNeasy Blood and Tissue Kit was used for isolation of genomic DNA. Trimming takes 3 bases from V and 1 base from J, and the germline ends sit 12 bases apart. Taken from the germline V gene (reference sequence), the CDR1 and CDR2 loops are MNHEY and SMNVEV. The CDR3 numbers 15 residues from cysteine through phenylalanine. Only CDR3 DNA is held: 45 bases, read in frame from base 1. Frozen genomic DNA underwent high-throughput TCRbeta CDR3 sequencing by immunoSEQ, including PCR amplification, mapping, bias correction and internal controls. The paper's processing steps were these. Only productive rearrangements were retained, with each unique TCRbeta sequence defined by its CDR3 nucleotide sequence together with its V and J gene. For classification of a sequence as donor-reactive, at least 5-fold expansion in CFSE-low cells relative to unstimulated pre-transplant cells and a frequency of at least 0.01% were required. Minimum frequency thresholds were set for each subject based on the unstimulated sample with the lowest template count, ensuring at least 90% detection power. Jensen-Shannon divergence between the top 1000 TCRbeta sequences post-transplant and pre-transplant was used to measure repertoire turnover. Changes in detection of donor-reactive sequences were assessed with two-sided Fisher's exact tests. TCRdb's version of the immuneACCESS table is confined to in-frame rearrangements and falls short of the full clone set. An unresolved V gene accounts for under half of the shortfall where checked; the remainder is of unknown origin. That table furnishes V, J and clone size, whereas the DNA furnished D and trimming. In all, the sample holds around 30,000 clones, and around 94% of those were seen once. The ten largest clones add up to roughly 26% of the sample.

The sequence derives from a human patient who received a liver transplant. Once a transplant has taken place, some T cells may be donor derived. The chain is encoded by TRBV27 joined to TRBJ2-5; a tentative D call is TRBD2 (5 bases match). The source was CD8+ T cells from blood, collected 12 months after liver transplant. The DNA is as follows: TGTGCCAGCAGTTTTGGGGTTAGCGCCCAAGAGACCCAGTACTTC. It translates to CASSFGVSAQETQYF.